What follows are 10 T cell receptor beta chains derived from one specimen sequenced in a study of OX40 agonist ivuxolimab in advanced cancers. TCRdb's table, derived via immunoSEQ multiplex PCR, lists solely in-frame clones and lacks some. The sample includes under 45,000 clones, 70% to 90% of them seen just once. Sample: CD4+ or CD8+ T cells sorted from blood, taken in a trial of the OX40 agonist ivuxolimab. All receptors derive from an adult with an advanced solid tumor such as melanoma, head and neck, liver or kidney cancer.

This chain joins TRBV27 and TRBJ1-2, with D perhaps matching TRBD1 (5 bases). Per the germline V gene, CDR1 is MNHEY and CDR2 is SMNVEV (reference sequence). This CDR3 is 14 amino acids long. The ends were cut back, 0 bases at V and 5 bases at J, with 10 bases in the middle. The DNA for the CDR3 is TGTGCCAGCAGTTTATCAGTGGCAGGGTATGGCTACACCTTC. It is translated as CASSLSVAGYGYTF.

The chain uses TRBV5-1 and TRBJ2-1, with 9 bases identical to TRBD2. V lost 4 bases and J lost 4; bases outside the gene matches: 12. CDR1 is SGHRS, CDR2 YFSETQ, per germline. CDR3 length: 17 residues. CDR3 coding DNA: TGCGCCAGCAGCACCGGGACTAGCCCACTCCCATACAATGAGCAGTTCTTC. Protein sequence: CASSTGTSPLPYNEQFF.

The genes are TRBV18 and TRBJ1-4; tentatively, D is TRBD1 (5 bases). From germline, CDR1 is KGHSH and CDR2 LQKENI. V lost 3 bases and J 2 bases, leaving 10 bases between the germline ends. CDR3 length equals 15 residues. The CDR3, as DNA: TGTGCCAGCTCACCCAAACAGGCGACTAATGAAAAACTGTTTTTT. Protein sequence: CASSPKQATNEKLFF.

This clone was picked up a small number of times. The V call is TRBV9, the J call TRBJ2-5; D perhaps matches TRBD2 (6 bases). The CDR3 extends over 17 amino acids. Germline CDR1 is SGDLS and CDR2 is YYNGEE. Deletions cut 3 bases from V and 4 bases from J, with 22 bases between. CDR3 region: CASSAGRISGVGETQYF. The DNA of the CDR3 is TGTGCCAGCAGCGCAGGTCGAATTTCGGGAGTGGGAGAGACCCAGTACTTC.

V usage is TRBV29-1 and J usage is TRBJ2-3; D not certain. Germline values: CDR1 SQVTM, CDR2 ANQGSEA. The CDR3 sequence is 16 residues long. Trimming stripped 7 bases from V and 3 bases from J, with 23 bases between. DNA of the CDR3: TGCAGCGCCGATTCTCTAGGCGGAGTGGGTACAGATACGCAGTATTTT. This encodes CSADSLGGVGTDTQYF.

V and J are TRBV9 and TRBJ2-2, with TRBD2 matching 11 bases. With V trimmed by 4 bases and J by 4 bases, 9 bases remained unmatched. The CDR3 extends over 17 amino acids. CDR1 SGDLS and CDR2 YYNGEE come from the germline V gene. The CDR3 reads CASSIIAGGLSTGELFF. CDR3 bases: TGTGCCAGCAGCATCATAGCGGGAGGGCTGAGCACCGGGGAGCTGTTTTTT. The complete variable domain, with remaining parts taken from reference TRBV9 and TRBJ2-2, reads DSGVTQTPKHLITATGQRVTLRCSPRSGDLSVYWYQQSLDQGLQFLIQYYNGEERAKGNILERFSAQQFPDLHSELNLSSLELGDSALYFCASSIIAGGLSTGELFFGEGSRLTVL.

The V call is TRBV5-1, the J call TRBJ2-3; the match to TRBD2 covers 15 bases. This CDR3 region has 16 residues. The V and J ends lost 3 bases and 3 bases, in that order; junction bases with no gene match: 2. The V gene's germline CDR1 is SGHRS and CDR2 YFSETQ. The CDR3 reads CASSSGLAGGTDTQYF. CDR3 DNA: TGCGCCAGCAGCTCGGGACTAGCGGGAGGTACAGATACGCAGTATTTT.

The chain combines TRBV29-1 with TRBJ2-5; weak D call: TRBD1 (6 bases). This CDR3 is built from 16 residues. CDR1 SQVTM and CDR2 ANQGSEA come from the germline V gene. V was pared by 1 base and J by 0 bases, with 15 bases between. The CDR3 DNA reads TGCAGCGTTGAAGGTGTTACAGGGTCGGACCAAGAGACCCAGTACTTC. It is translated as CSVEGVTGSDQETQYF.

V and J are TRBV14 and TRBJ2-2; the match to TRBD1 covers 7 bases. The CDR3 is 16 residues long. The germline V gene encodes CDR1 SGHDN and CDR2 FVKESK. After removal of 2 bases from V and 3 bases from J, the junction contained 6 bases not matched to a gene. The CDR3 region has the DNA TGTGCCAGCAGCCAACGACAGGGTGCCCACACCGGGGAGCTGTTTTTT. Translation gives CASSQRQGAHTGELFF.

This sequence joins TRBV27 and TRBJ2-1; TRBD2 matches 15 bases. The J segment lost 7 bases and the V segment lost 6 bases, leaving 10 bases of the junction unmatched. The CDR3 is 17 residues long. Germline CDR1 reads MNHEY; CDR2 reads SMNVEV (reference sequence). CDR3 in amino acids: CASRRTSGRVFINEQFF. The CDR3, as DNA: TGTGCCAGCAGACGGACTAGCGGGAGGGTTTTTATAAATGAGCAGTTCTTC.